What follows are 31 T cell receptor beta chains derived from one specimen sequenced in a study of control samples from healthy donors and cancer patients. Profiling relied on immunoSEQ multiplex PCR, and the TCRdb table lists in-frame clones only, not all of them. Of around 200,000 clones in the sample, 90% to 95% were seen once. The source material was blood. Receptors were obtained from a man aged 50-60 years in good health.

The chain couples TRBV11-3 to TRBJ2-1; D tentatively reads TRBD1 or TRBD2 (5 bases each). The germline V and J ends were trimmed by 5 bases and 5 bases, with 10 bases remaining between them. From germline, CDR1 is SGHNT and CDR2 YENEEA. There are 13 residues in the CDR3. The CDR3 DNA follows: TGTGCCAGCAGCCCCGGGACCAACAATGAGCAGTTCTTC. Its translation is CASSPGTNNEQFF.

V and J are TRBV6-6 and TRBJ1-1; D remains unclear. The V end lost 6 bases, the J end lost 3 bases, and 8 bases lay between the germline ends. The germline V gene has CDR1 MNHNY and CDR2 SVGAGI (reference sequence). The CDR3 sequence is 12 residues long. The CDR3: CASRLKHTEAFF. The CDR3 region has the DNA TGTGCCAGCAGACTGAAACACACTGAAGCTTTCTTT.

The chain links TRBV19 to TRBJ1-3; no clear D gene. Germline assignment: CDR1 LNHDA and CDR2 SQIVND (reference sequence). The V end was cut by 8 bases, the J end by 0 bases, with 5 bases between. CDR3 length: 12 residues. The CDR3 nucleotides are TGTGCCAGTCAAGGCTCTGGAAACACCATATATTTT. Amino acid sequence: CASQGSGNTIYF.

This sequence joins TRBV28 and TRBJ2-7; D call uncertain. The V end lost 6 bases, the J end lost 2 bases, and 14 bases lay between the germline ends. This CDR3 has 14 residues. Germline loops: CDR1 MDHEN, CDR2 SYDVKM. CDR3 in amino acids: CASRGRTGTYEQYV. DNA of the CDR3: TGTGCCAGCAGGGGTAGGACGGGCACCTACGAGCAGTACGTC.

CDR3 residues: CASSRAGAGGNQETQYF. In nucleotides, the CDR3 is TGCGCCAGCAGCCGCGCTGGGGCGGGGGGGAACCAAGAGACCCAGTACTTC. The rearrangement joins TRBV4-1 to TRBJ2-5; 9 bases align to TRBD2. The CDR3 has 17 residues. The J segment lost 0 bases and the V segment lost 4 bases, leaving 9 bases of the junction unmatched. Germline values: CDR1 MGHRA, CDR2 YSYEKL.

This clone was seen a handful of times. The V and J genes are TRBV5-6 and TRBJ2-1, with D tentatively TRBD2 (6 bases). This CDR3 contains 14 residues. Germline V gene sequence: CDR1 SGHDT, CDR2 YYEEEE. The V end lost 0 bases, the J end lost 4 bases, and 8 bases lay between the germline ends. CDR3 sequence (DNA): TGTGCCAGCAGCTTGGCGGGAGTTTACAATGAGCAGTTCTTC. As protein: CASSLAGVYNEQFF.

The chain employs TRBV14 and TRBJ2-1; a possible D gene is TRBD2 (5 bases). Per germline, CDR1 SGHDN and CDR2 FVKESK. The CDR3 is 11 residues long. Trimming took 1 base from V and 12 from J, leaving 7 bases between them. The CDR3 loop is CASSQATMQFF. The DNA for the CDR3 is TGTGCCAGCAGCCAAGCGACTATGCAGTTCTTC.

The rearrangement links TRBV4-2 to TRBJ1-4; no clear D gene. Germline CDR1 is LGHNA and CDR2 is YNFKEQ. With 1 base removed from V and 7 bases from J, the gap between germline ends came to 13 bases. The CDR3 is 15 residues long. CDR3 bases: TGTGCCAGCAGCCAAGCCGGGAAGGGAAGTGAAAAACTGTTTTTT. It specifies CASSQAGKGSEKLFF.

The V gene is TRBV5-1, the J gene TRBJ1-4; D may be TRBD1 (6 bases). Germline loops: CDR1 SGHRS, CDR2 YFSETQ. The CDR3 is 15 residues long. Between the trimmed V and J ends, which lost 0 bases and 8 bases, there was a span of 14 bases. The CDR3 sequence: CASSLAQGDGEKLFF. The CDR3 DNA reads as TGCGCCAGCAGCTTGGCACAGGGTGATGGGGAAAAACTGTTTTTT.

The genes are TRBV5-1 and TRBJ2-5; D remains ambiguous. The CDR3 is 14 amino acids. The germline V and J ends were trimmed by 0 bases and 2 bases, with 8 bases remaining between them. Germline V gene sequence: CDR1 SGHRS, CDR2 YFSETQ. CDR3 bases: TGCGCCAGCAGCTTGGTGGCAGAACAAGAGACCCAGTACTTC. This gives the protein CASSLVAEQETQYF.

The V and J genes are TRBV2 and TRBJ2-1; D not certain. CDR3 length: 15 residues. The V gene lost 3 bases and the J gene lost 2 bases, with 11 bases spanning the gap. Per the germline V gene, CDR1 is SNHLY and CDR2 is FYNNEI. The CDR3 region has the DNA TGTGCCAGCAGTGACCCCCGGTACACCTACAATGAGCAGTTCTTC. Its protein product is CASSDPRYTYNEQFF.

V is TRBV10-3 and J is TRBJ2-1; no clear D. This CDR3 is 14 amino acids long. With 3 bases removed from V and 0 bases from J, the gap between germline ends came to 6 bases. Per the germline V gene, CDR1 is ENHRY and CDR2 is SYGVKD. CDR3 loop: CAISDIASYNEQFF. As DNA, the CDR3 is TGTGCCATCAGTGATATAGCCTCCTACAATGAGCAGTTCTTC.

DNA of the CDR3: TGTGCCAGCAGTTCTGGCACCGGGGAGCTGTTTTTT. Amino acid sequence: CASSSGTGELFF. This chain joins TRBV12-3 or TRBV12-4 and TRBJ2-2; D unclear. Trimming took 4 bases from V and 4 from J, leaving 4 bases between them. The CDR3 spans 12 residues.

The chain uses TRBV9 and TRBJ2-5; D uncertain. Trimming shortened V by 2 bases and J by 1 base, and 0 bases separated the two germline ends. Germline V CDR1 and CDR2: SGDLS, YYNGEE. The CDR3 has 11 residues. Here the CDR3 DNA reads TGTGCCAGCAGCGTCCAAGAGACCCAGTACTTC. Its translation: CASSVQETQYF.

This chain uses TRBV5-1 with TRBJ2-7; no clear D. Trimming removed 1 base at V and 1 base at J, with 9 bases between. This CDR3 has 14 residues. Germline lookup yields CDR1 SGHRS and CDR2 YFSETQ. The CDR3 coding sequence is TGCGCCAGCAGCTTGTCATGGGGATCCTACGAGCAGTACGTC. Translation: CASSLSWGSYEQYV.

The DNA of the CDR3 is TGCGCCAGCAGCCCAGACGAAAGGGGGGCTCAGCCCCAGCATTTT. Protein sequence: CASSPDERGAQPQHF. J is TRBJ1-5 and V is TRBV4-3; D possibly corresponds to TRBD1 (6 bases). Germline V lookup: CDR1 LGHNA, CDR2 YSLEER. V lost 4 bases, J lost 6 bases, and 16 bases lay in between. This CDR3 comprises 15 residues.

The V gene is TRBV6-4, the J gene TRBJ2-3; tentative D call: TRBD2 (6 bases). Germline V gene sequence: CDR1 MRHNA, CDR2 SNTAGT. The CDR3 runs 14 residues. V was pared by 3 bases and J by 3 bases, with 10 bases between. The CDR3 region is CASSDNGGTDTQYF. The CDR3 DNA reads as TGTGCCAGCAGTGATAACGGGGGAACAGATACGCAGTATTTT.

The chain combines TRBV19 with TRBJ2-1; 12 bases map to TRBD2. The CDR3 runs to 16 residues. Trimming at V came to 5 bases and at J to 16 bases, leaving 18 bases not matched to a gene. CDR1 and CDR2 (germline): LNHDA, SQIVND (reference sequence). The CDR3 coding sequence is TGTGCCAGTAGTGTGGGTTGGGGACTAGCGGGCGGCGGGGTTTTCTTC. It translates to CASSVGWGLAGGGVFF.

J is TRBJ2-3 and V is TRBV10-1; 8 bases align to TRBD2. Germline CDR1 WNHNN, CDR2 SYGVQD (reference sequence). V dropped 5 bases and J dropped 5; count of bases not matched to a gene: 3. This CDR3 contains 13 residues. In DNA form, the CDR3 reads TGCGCCAGCAGTCTAGCGGGCGTAGATACGCAGTATTTT. Protein: CASSLAGVDTQYF.

The chain links TRBV25-1 to TRBJ2-1; D not certain. The V end was cut by 1 base, the J end by 5 bases, with 15 bases between. From germline, CDR1 is MGHDK and CDR2 SYGVNS. The CDR3 sequence is 16 residues long. The CDR3 nucleotides are TGTGCCAGCAGTGAATTGGGCAGTGGATTACACAATGAGCAGTTCTTC. Translation gives CASSELGSGLHNEQFF. The variable domain in full, with the rest retrieved from reference TRBV25-1 and TRBJ2-1, is EADIYQTPRYLVIGTGKKITLECSQTMGHDKMYWYQQDPGMELHLIHYSYGVNSTEKGDLSSESTVSRIRTEHFPLTLESARPSHTSQYLCASSELGSGLHNEQFFGPGTRLTVL.

This clone appeared a single time. The chain has TRBV5-1 and TRBJ2-1; either TRBD1 or TRBD2 may fit D (6 bases each). Between the trimmed V and J ends, which lost 6 bases and 6 bases, there was a span of 16 bases. Germline assignment: CDR1 SGHRS and CDR2 YFSETQ. The CDR3 length is 14 residues. The CDR3 sequence is CASNEGGKGNEQFF. The CDR3 region has the DNA TGCGCCAGCAACGAGGGGGGTAAGGGCAATGAGCAGTTCTTC.

The V call is TRBV4-1, the J call TRBJ2-5, with TRBD1 matching over 8 bases. V lost 8 bases to trimming and J lost 5 bases; unmatched junction nucleotides: 10. CDR1 is MGHRA, CDR2 YSYEKL, per germline. The CDR3 has 14 amino acids. CDR3 sequence reads: CASGTDRARETQYF. CDR3 DNA: TGCGCCAGCGGGACGGACAGGGCACGGGAGACCCAGTACTTC.

The CDR3 reads CASSYRGQGTDTQYF. The CDR3 DNA sequence: TGTGCCAGCAGCTACAGGGGGCAGGGCACAGATACGCAGTATTTT. V gene TRBV7-6 combines with J gene TRBJ2-3; 9 nucleotides agree with TRBD1. The CDR3 covers 15 residues. Germline V gene data show CDR1 as SGHVS and CDR2 as FNYEAQ. J lost 1 base, V lost 4 bases, and 3 bases had no gene match.

The V gene is TRBV5-1, the J gene TRBJ2-2; TRBD1 matches at 7 bases. Per the germline V gene, CDR1 is SGHRS and CDR2 is YFSETQ. The CDR3 loop spans 13 amino acids. The ends lost 2 bases at V and 6 bases at J; junction bases unmatched: 1. The CDR3 region has the DNA TGCGCCAGCAGCTTTCAGGGGGCCGGGGAGCTGTTTTTT. Its protein is CASSFQGAGELFF.

The rearrangement joins TRBV19 to TRBJ1-1; 8 nucleotides line up with TRBD1. Trimming took 3 bases from V and 4 from J; bases not matched to a gene: 10. The germline V gene has CDR1 LNHDA and CDR2 SQIVND (reference sequence). The CDR3 spans 16 residues. Written as DNA, the CDR3 is TGTGCCAGTAGTATTAAGGCAGGGGGCGCGAGCACTGAAGCTTTCTTT. It translates to CASSIKAGGASTEAFF.

The chain has TRBV5-6 and TRBJ2-1, with D possibly TRBD2 on 6 matching bases. Germline V gene data show CDR1 as SGHDT and CDR2 as YYEEEE. V lost 0 bases and J 1 base, leaving 17 bases between the germline ends. CDR3 length equals 18 residues. CDR3 sequence reads: CASSLDLVADISYNEQFF. CDR3 bases: TGTGCCAGCAGCTTGGACTTGGTAGCGGACATTTCCTACAATGAGCAGTTCTTC.

The rearrangement joins TRBV28 to TRBJ2-7; D unclear. V shed 2 bases and J shed 4 bases, with 6 bases lying between them. The length of the CDR3 is 12 residues. The V gene's germline CDR1 is MDHEN and CDR2 SYDVKM. The CDR3 reads CASSLAGYEQYV. CDR3 nucleotides: TGTGCCAGCAGTTTAGCCGGGTACGAGCAGTACGTC.

The chain links TRBV5-1 to TRBJ1-2, with 7 nucleotides matching TRBD1. This CDR3 is 15 amino acids long. V dropped 4 bases and J dropped 6; count of bases not matched to a gene: 12. From germline, CDR1 is SGHRS and CDR2 YFSETQ. CDR3 protein: CASSQGTRGQNGYTF. DNA of the CDR3: TGCGCCAGCAGCCAGGGAACGAGGGGGCAGAATGGCTACACCTTC.

J is TRBJ2-1 and V is TRBV3-1 (or the pseudogene TRBV3-2), with D unclear. The V gene lost 2 bases and the J gene lost 8 bases, with 16 bases spanning the gap. CDR3 size: 15 residues. Per the germline V gene, CDR1 is LGHDT and CDR2 is YNNKEL (reference sequence). The CDR3 protein is CASSQQGSPVHEQFF. The CDR3 DNA reads as TGTGCCAGCAGCCAACAAGGGTCCCCGGTACATGAGCAGTTCTTC.

As DNA, the CDR3 is TGTGCCAGCAGCTTAGAGGGGGCGGGCACTGAAGCTTTCTTT. Protein product: CASSLEGAGTEAFF. The chain recombines TRBV7-2 with TRBJ1-1; TRBD1 matches 7 bases. Germline loops: CDR1 SGHTA, CDR2 FQGNSA. J lost 4 bases, V lost 1 base, and 3 bases had no gene match. The CDR3 is 14 residues long. Filled out from reference TRBV7-2 and TRBJ1-1, the complete variable domain reads GAGVSQSPSNKVTEKGKDVELRCDPISGHTALYWYRQSLGQGLEFLIYFQGNSAPDKSGLPSDRFSAERTGGSVSTLTIQRTQQEDSAVYLCASSLEGAGTEAFFGQGTRLTVV.

The genes are TRBV5-1 and TRBJ1-1; a possible D gene is TRBD1 (6 bases). Trimming took off 4 bases at V and 8 bases at J, with 18 bases between the two ends. Germline lookup yields CDR1 SGHRS and CDR2 YFSETQ. CDR3 size: 14 residues. The CDR3 spells CASSPVTGPVEAFF. CDR3 nucleotide sequence: TGCGCCAGCAGCCCGGTGACAGGCCCCGTAGAAGCTTTCTTT.